This T cell receptor (beta chain) was identified during a study of blood T cell repertoires in COVID-19. Germline CDR1 reads SGHNT; CDR2 reads YYREEE (reference sequence). With 2 bases removed from V and 9 bases from J, the gap between germline ends came to 12 bases. The CDR3 consists of 13 residues. Using immunoSEQ multiplex PCR, the repertoire was profiled, and TCRdb retains in-frame clones only, with some absent. Among more than 200,000 clones listed, around nine tenths were seen once. Sequenced input: PBMCs or T cells enriched from blood (not recorded which). This sequence was found in a man aged 30 to 45 who had recovered from COVID-19. The V gene is TRBV5-4, the J gene TRBJ2-1; D unclear. For the CDR3, the DNA is TGTGCCAGCAGCTTACCGATGGCCCCTGAGCAGTTCTTC. Its protein is CASSLPMAPEQFF.